One sample yielded the 31 T cell receptor beta chains listed below, sequenced in a study of T cells in Graves' hyperthyroidism and ophthalmopathy. From RNA transcripts, TCR beta CDR3 regions were amplified. RT-PCR in the first round (using the HTBI primer set) targeted the TCR CDR3. In TCRdb, the multiplex PCR reads were re-called with MiXCR into one record per CDR3 protein. The sample carries 200,000 to 300,000 distinct CDR3 sequences, about 25% recorded once. What was sequenced was blood. These TCRs come from a woman aged 40-49 years with Graves' ophthalmopathy.

There are many counts of this clonotype. The chain is built from TRBV4-2 and TRBJ2-5; 7 bases fit TRBD2. The CDR3 extends over 15 amino acids. Germline lookup yields CDR1 LGHNA and CDR2 YNFKEQ. The ends lost 0 bases at V and 11 bases at J; junction bases unmatched: 12. The CDR3 DNA sequence: TGTGCCAGCAGCCAAGAACCTGGTAGCGGGTCGCCTCAGTACTTC. It is translated as CASSQEPGSGSPQYF.

This sequence joins TRBV7-2 and TRBJ2-5, with TRBD2 matching over 10 bases. The CDR3 sequence is 16 residues long. Germline V lookup: CDR1 SGHTA, CDR2 FQGNSA. The trim removed 0 bases at V and 3 bases at J, leaving 4 bases unmatched. CDR3 in DNA: TGTGCCAGCAGCTTAGCAGCGGGGGGGCGAAAAGAGACCCAGTACTTC. Translation: CASSLAAGGRKETQYF.

This clonotype was observed at least ten times. The V gene is TRBV28, the J gene TRBJ1-3, with D possibly TRBD1 on 6 matching bases. From germline, CDR1 is MDHEN and CDR2 SYDVKM. The CDR3 totals 15 residues. V lost 2 bases to trimming and J lost 2 bases, with 10 bases between them. The CDR3 loop is CASSLVGAAGNTIYF. In nucleotides, the CDR3 is TGTGCCAGCAGTTTAGTGGGGGCAGCTGGAAACACCATATATTTT. The complete variable domain, with remaining parts taken from reference TRBV28 and TRBJ1-3, reads DVKVTQSSRYLVKRTGEKVFLECVQDMDHENMFWYRQDPGLGLRLIYFSYDVKMKEKGDIPEGYSVSREKKERFSLILESASTNQTSMYLCASSLVGAAGNTIYFGEGSWLTVV.

This clonotype was detected many times. This chain uses TRBV5-1 with TRBJ1-5; no clear D. V shed 5 bases and J shed 10 bases, with 16 bases lying between them. There are 13 residues in the CDR3. Germline V gene lookup returns CDR1 SGHRS and CDR2 YFSETQ. The CDR3 bases are TGCGCCAGCAGGAGACACACACACCCCCCCCAGCATTTT. Translating gives CASRRHTHPPQHF. Drawing the rest from reference TRBV5-1 and TRBJ1-5, the complete variable domain is KAGVTQTPRYLIKTRGQQVTLSCSPISGHRSVSWYQQTPGQGLQFLFEYFSETQRNKGNFPGRFSGRQFSNSRSEMNVSTLELGDSALYLCASRRHTHPPQHFGDGTRLSIL.

Ten or more counts support this clonotype. The chain employs TRBV11-2 and TRBJ2-7; D gene uncertain. Germline CDR1 is SGHAT and CDR2 is FQNNGV. The length of the CDR3 is 12 residues. V was cut by 7 bases and J by 3 bases, with 10 bases left in between. Here the CDR3 reads CASTYSGYEQYF. CDR3 sequence (DNA): TGTGCCAGCACCTACAGTGGCTACGAGCAGTACTTC.

This clonotype was counted at least ten times. The chain carries TRBV6-5 and TRBJ2-3; D may be TRBD2 (6 bases). Germline V gene sequence: CDR1 MNHEY, CDR2 SVGAGI. Trimming removed 0 bases from V and 2 bases from J, with 12 bases in between. CDR3 length equals 16 residues. CDR3 loop: CASSYSSGLLTDTQYF. The DNA for the CDR3 is TGTGCCAGCAGTTACTCATCGGGACTCCTCACAGATACGCAGTATTTT.

This chain joins TRBV12-3 or TRBV12-4 and TRBJ1-2, with D possibly matching TRBD1 (5 bases). Deletions cut 3 bases from V and 6 bases from J, with 11 bases between. The CDR3 consists of 13 residues. CDR3 amino acids: CASSFVDSNGYTF. CDR3 coding DNA: TGTGCCAGCAGTTTCGTCGACAGCAATGGCTACACCTTC.

With regard to this clonotype: The junction departs from the called germline gene at one end, perhaps through a read error. The V gene is TRBV6-5, the J gene TRBJ2-7; 8 bases fit TRBD1. Germline V gives CDR1 MNHEY, CDR2 SVGAGI. The CDR3 covers 17 residues. In DNA, the CDR3 is TGTCCCAGCAGTTCGAACACAGGGGGTAGACTCTCCTACGAGCAGTACTTC. It encodes CPSSSNTGGRLSYEQYF.

This clonotype was recorded many times. V usage is TRBV6-1 and J usage is TRBJ2-7; possible D gene TRBD2, 6 bases. V shed 6 bases and J shed 7 bases, with 16 bases lying between them. Germline CDR1 is MNHNS and CDR2 is SASEGT. The length of the CDR3 is 13 residues. Here the CDR3 reads CASSPRGTVEQYF. The CDR3 DNA is TGTGCCAGCAGCCCCCGGGGGACGGTGGAGCAGTACTTC.

V and J are TRBV6-9 and TRBJ1-6; TRBD1 might be the D (6 bases). Between the trimmed V and J ends, which lost 0 bases and 7 bases, there was a span of 10 bases. The CDR3 has 15 residues. Germline V CDR1 and CDR2: MNHGY, SVAAGI. The CDR3 spells CASSYSGGWNSPLHF. For the CDR3, the DNA is TGTGCCAGCAGTTATTCAGGGGGTTGGAATTCACCCCTCCACTTT.

V gene TRBV11-2 combines with J gene TRBJ2-7, with unresolved D. V was shortened by 1 base and J by 5 bases, with 9 bases between the two germline ends. The germline V gene encodes CDR1 SGHAT and CDR2 FQNNGV. The CDR3 length is 13 residues. The CDR3 DNA reads TGTGCCAGCAGCTTAGCACTTTTCGACGAGCAGTACTTC. Translating it yields CASSLALFDEQYF.

This clonotype has a count of ten or more. CDR3 in DNA: TGTGCCAGCAGCCCCCGGGGGCTGGAGACCCAGTACTTC. It translates to CASSPRGLETQYF. The V gene is TRBV11-2, the J gene TRBJ2-5, with D perhaps being TRBD1 or TRBD2 (6 bases each). This CDR3 has 13 residues. CDR1 is SGHAT and CDR2 is FQNNGV in the germline V gene. Trimming stripped 5 bases from V and 5 bases from J, with 12 bases between.

Many counts were recorded for this clonotype. The chain is built from TRBV29-1 and TRBJ1-2, with D possibly TRBD1 on 6 matching bases. There are 14 residues in the CDR3. The V end was cut by 2 bases, the J end by 6 bases, with 16 bases between. Germline lookup yields CDR1 SQVTM and CDR2 ANQGSEA. The CDR3 loop reads CSVEISGDPHGYTF. DNA for the CDR3: TGCAGCGTTGAAATCTCAGGGGATCCTCATGGCTACACCTTC.

This clonotype was detected ten times or more. The chain employs TRBV2 and TRBJ1-2; 7 bases align to TRBD1. V lost 7 bases and J lost 2; bases outside the gene matches: 7. Germline V CDR1 and CDR2: SNHLY, FYNNEI. CDR3 length equals 14 residues. CDR3 nucleotide sequence: TGTGCCAGCATTCCAGGGGGAGGCAACTATGGCTACACCTTC. Translation gives CASIPGGGNYGYTF.

This chain joins TRBV12-3 or TRBV12-4 and TRBJ1-1, with D unclear. The CDR3 has 14 amino acids. Trimming removed 7 bases at V and 1 base at J, with 13 bases between. The CDR3 coding sequence is TGTGCCAGCAAACCGTCCCTCAGGAACACTGAAGCTTTCTTT. Translating gives CASKPSLRNTEAFF.

This clonotype was seen at least ten times. The chain links TRBV6-1 to TRBJ2-7; D possibly corresponds to TRBD2 (6 bases). V was cut by 1 base and J by 5 bases, with 9 bases left in between. CDR1 is MNHNS, CDR2 SASEGT, per germline. This CDR3 is 13 amino acids long. CDR3 bases: TGTGCCAGCAGTGAAGATGGAGGGGACGAGCAGTACTTC. As protein: CASSEDGGDEQYF.

The V and J genes are TRBV12-3 or TRBV12-4 and TRBJ1-2; no definite D call. Deletions cut 7 bases from V and 6 bases from J, with 6 bases between. This CDR3 comprises 10 residues. CDR3 in amino acids: CASTHHGYTF. Here the CDR3 DNA reads TGTGCCAGCACTCATCATGGCTACACCTTC.

This clonotype was detected ten times or more. The chain has TRBV5-1 and TRBJ1-1; 7 nucleotides line up with TRBD1. After removal of 0 bases from V and 4 bases from J, the junction contained 9 bases not matched to a gene. Looked up from germline, CDR1 is SGHRS and CDR2 is YFSETQ. The CDR3 has 16 residues. CDR3 amino acids: CASSLASTGRITEAFF. CDR3 coding DNA: TGCGCCAGCAGCTTGGCATCGACAGGGAGGATCACTGAAGCTTTCTTT.

The chain is built from TRBV6-1 and TRBJ1-2; tentative D call: TRBD1 (5 bases). Germline V gene lookup returns CDR1 MNHNS and CDR2 SASEGT. V lost 10 bases, J lost 5 bases, and 14 bases lay in between. The CDR3 contains 12 residues. CDR3 sequence: CATQTVDYGYTF. The CDR3 DNA sequence: TGTGCCACCCAGACAGTTGATTATGGCTACACCTTC.

This clonotype appeared many times. This chain connects TRBV29-1 to TRBJ2-7, with a tentative D call TRBD2 (5 bases). CDR3 length equals 13 residues. Germline CDR1 SQVTM, CDR2 ANQGSEA. The V end lost 2 bases, the J end lost 7 bases, and 15 bases lay between the germline ends. This CDR3 reads CSVENSAGREQYF. The CDR3 DNA sequence: TGCAGCGTTGAAAATTCGGCGGGCAGGGAGCAGTACTTC.

This rearrangement joins TRBV30 to TRBJ2-7; D is possibly TRBD1 or TRBD2 (5 bases each). CDR1 GTSNPN and CDR2 SVGIG come from the germline V gene (reference sequence). This CDR3 is built from 14 residues. Deletions cut 5 bases from V and 2 bases from J, with 16 bases between. The CDR3 region has the DNA TGTGCCTGGGCCGTATCGGGACGCCCCTACGAGCAGTACTTC. Amino acid sequence: CAWAVSGRPYEQYF.

Many counts were recorded for this clonotype. The V gene is TRBV27, the J gene TRBJ1-2; no definite D call. This CDR3 has 15 residues. Germline V gives CDR1 MNHEY, CDR2 SMNVEV (reference sequence). V dropped 5 bases and J dropped 2 bases, with 15 bases sitting between them. This CDR3 reads CASSLQPNLNYGYTF. The CDR3 nucleotides read TGTGCCAGCAGTCTACAGCCTAATTTAAACTATGGCTACACCTTC.

This clonotype has at least ten counts. The chain carries TRBV5-1 and TRBJ2-5, with D perhaps TRBD1 (6 bases). The germline V and J ends were trimmed by 4 bases and 5 bases, with 15 bases remaining between them. CDR1 SGHRS and CDR2 YFSETQ come from the germline V gene. There are 14 residues in the CDR3. The CDR3 DNA reads as TGCGCCAGCAGCGTTGGACAGTCAAGGGAGACCCAGTACTTC. Translating gives CASSVGQSRETQYF.

This clonotype was picked up many times. The chain is built from TRBV20-1 and TRBJ2-2, with 10 bases matching TRBD2. The ends lost 6 bases at V and 1 base at J; junction bases unmatched: 14. The CDR3 runs to 18 residues. Germline V gene data show CDR1 as DFQATT and CDR2 as SNEGSKA (reference sequence). Here the CDR3 DNA reads TGCAGTGCCGAGAGAGTACTAGCGGGATCCCTGAACACCGGGGAGCTGTTTTTT. This encodes CSAERVLAGSLNTGELFF.

This clonotype was counted ten times or more. V usage is TRBV28 and J usage is TRBJ1-5; no clear D gene. Trimming pared 5 bases from V and 3 bases from J, leaving 14 bases between. Germline V CDR1 and CDR2: MDHEN, SYDVKM. The CDR3 spans 15 residues. As DNA, the CDR3 is TGTGCCAGCAGTCTCCCAGCGCAAATCAATCAGCCCCAGCATTTT. This encodes CASSLPAQINQPQHF. Filled out from reference TRBV28 and TRBJ1-5, the complete variable domain reads DVKVTQSSRYLVKRTGEKVFLECVQDMDHENMFWYRQDPGLGLRLIYFSYDVKMKEKGDIPEGYSVSREKKERFSLILESASTNQTSMYLCASSLPAQINQPQHFGDGTRLSIL.

This clonotype was seen just once. The V call is TRBV12-3 or TRBV12-4, the J call TRBJ1-1; D might be TRBD1 (5 bases). V was pared by 4 bases and J by 4 bases, with 19 bases between. The CDR3 is made up of 16 amino acids. Written as DNA, the CDR3 is TGTGCCAGCAGTTACCCCTCGGGGGAAGGAGGCACTGAAGCTTTCTTT. Translated: CASSYPSGEGGTEAFF.

This clonotype was seen at least ten times. The chain links TRBV6-2 or TRBV6-3 to TRBJ2-5; 7 bases line up with TRBD2. Unmatched junction bases numbered 11, after V lost 1 base and J lost 0 bases. CDR1 is MNHEY, CDR2 SVGEGT, per germline. There are 18 residues in the CDR3. The CDR3 coding sequence is TGTGCCAGCAGTTACTTCAAACCTCTGCTAGCGGACCAAGAGACCCAGTACTTC. This codes for CASSYFKPLLADQETQYF.

The chain carries TRBV12-3 or TRBV12-4 and TRBJ1-5; 9 bases fit TRBD1. Trimming cost V 6 bases and J 11 bases; bases outside gene matches: 11. CDR3 size: 14 residues. In DNA form, the CDR3 reads TGTGCCAGCAGCCCAGACAGGGGGTGGTCAGCCCAGCATTTT. As protein: CASSPDRGWSAQHF.

J is TRBJ2-7 and V is TRBV4-1, with D perhaps given as TRBD1 or TRBD2 (5 bases each). V dropped 2 bases and J dropped 2 bases, with 13 bases sitting between them. The V gene's germline CDR1 is MGHRA and CDR2 YSYEKL. CDR3 length equals 15 residues. The CDR3 coding sequence is TGCGCCAGCAGCCAATACCGGGACGGACCCTACGAGCAGTACTTC. Residues: CASSQYRDGPYEQYF.

This clonotype was counted ten times or more. The chain uses TRBV3-1 and TRBJ1-1; D is uncertain. The germline V gene has CDR1 LGHDT and CDR2 YNNKEL (reference sequence). The CDR3 has 16 amino acids. Trimming stripped 1 base from V and 1 base from J, with 13 bases between. CDR3 in amino acids: CASSQGNRWRNTEAFF. CDR3 DNA sequence: TGTGCCAGCAGCCAAGGGAACCGTTGGAGGAACACTGAAGCTTTCTTT.

This clonotype was counted ten times or more. This chain connects TRBV6-5 to TRBJ2-7, with TRBD1 matching 8 bases. V shed 0 bases and J 0 bases; nucleotides not matched to a gene: 4. The CDR3 covers 16 residues. Per the germline V gene, CDR1 is MNHEY and CDR2 is SVGAGI. CDR3 in DNA: TGTGCCAGCAGTTACTCGTCTGGGACAGGCTCCTACGAGCAGTACTTC. The encoded protein is CASSYSSGTGSYEQYF.